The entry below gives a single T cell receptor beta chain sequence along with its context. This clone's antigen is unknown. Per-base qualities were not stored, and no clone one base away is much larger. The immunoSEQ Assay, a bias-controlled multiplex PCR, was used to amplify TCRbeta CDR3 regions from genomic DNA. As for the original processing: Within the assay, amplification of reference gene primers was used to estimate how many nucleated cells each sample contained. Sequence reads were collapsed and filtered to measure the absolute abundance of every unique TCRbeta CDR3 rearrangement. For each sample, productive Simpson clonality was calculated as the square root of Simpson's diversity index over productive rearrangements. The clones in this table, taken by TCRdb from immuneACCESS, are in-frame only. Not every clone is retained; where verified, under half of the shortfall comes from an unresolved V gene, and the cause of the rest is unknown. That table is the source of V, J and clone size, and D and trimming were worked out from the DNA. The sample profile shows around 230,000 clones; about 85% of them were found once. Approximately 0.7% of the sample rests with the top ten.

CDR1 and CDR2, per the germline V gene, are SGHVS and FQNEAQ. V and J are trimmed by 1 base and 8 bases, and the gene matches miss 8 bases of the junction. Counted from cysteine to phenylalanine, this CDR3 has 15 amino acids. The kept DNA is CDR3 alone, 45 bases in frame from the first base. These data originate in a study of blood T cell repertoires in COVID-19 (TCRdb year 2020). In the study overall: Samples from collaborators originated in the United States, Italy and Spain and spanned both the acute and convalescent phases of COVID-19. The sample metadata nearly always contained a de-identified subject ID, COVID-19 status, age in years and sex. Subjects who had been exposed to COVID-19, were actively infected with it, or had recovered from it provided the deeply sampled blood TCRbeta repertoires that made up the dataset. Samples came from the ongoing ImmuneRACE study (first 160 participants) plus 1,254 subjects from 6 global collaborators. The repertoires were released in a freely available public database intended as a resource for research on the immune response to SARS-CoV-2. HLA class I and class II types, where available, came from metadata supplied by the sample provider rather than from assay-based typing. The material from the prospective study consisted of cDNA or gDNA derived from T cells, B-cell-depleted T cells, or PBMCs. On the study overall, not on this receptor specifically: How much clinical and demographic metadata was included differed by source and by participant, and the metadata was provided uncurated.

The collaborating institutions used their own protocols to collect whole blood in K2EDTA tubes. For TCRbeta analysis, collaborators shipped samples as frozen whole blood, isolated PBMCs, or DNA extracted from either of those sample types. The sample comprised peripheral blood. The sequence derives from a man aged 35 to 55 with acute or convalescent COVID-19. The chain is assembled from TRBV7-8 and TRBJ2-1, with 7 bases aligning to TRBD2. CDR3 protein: CASSLGGGCVDEQFF. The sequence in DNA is TGTGCCAGCAGCTTAGGGGGGGGGTGTGTCGATGAGCAGTTCTTC.